This T cell receptor beta chain was found in a study of T cells in Graves' hyperthyroidism and ophthalmopathy. Germline lookup yields CDR1 LNHDA and CDR2 SQIVND (reference sequence). There are 14 residues in the CDR3. V was cut by 7 bases and J by 6 bases, with 16 bases left in between. RNA transcripts yielded amplified TCR beta CDR3 regions. TCR CDR3 underwent first-round RT-PCR with the HTBI primer set. TCRdb itself ran the multiplex PCR reads through MiXCR, one entry per CDR3 protein. This table holds 350,000 to 450,000 distinct CDR3 sequences, about 14% found once. Clinical Activity Scores of at least 3, NOSPECS grades of at least 4 and durations under 3 months characterized ophthalmopathy patients. Diagnoses used clinical symptoms, serum thyroxine and TRAb, thyroid ultrasound and orbital computed tomography. Using more than 7.5 ml of fresh peripheral blood, PBMCs were prepared.

Sequenced input: blood. This TCR was recovered from a man aged 50 or older with Graves' ophthalmopathy. V is TRBV19 and J is TRBJ1-5, with TRBD1 as a possible D gene (5 bases). The CDR3 nucleotides are TGTGCCAGTACAAATGTTGGGGGGAGTCAGCCCCAGCATTTT. Translating it yields CASTNVGGSQPQHF.